The source of this T cell receptor beta chain is a study of blood T cell repertoires in COVID-19. The ends were cut back, 7 bases at V and 4 bases at J, with 16 bases in the middle. The CDR3 covers 14 residues. CDR1 is MDHEN, CDR2 SYDVKM, per germline. Data came from immunoSEQ multiplex PCR; TCRdb stores just in-frame clones and leaves some out. The sample yields fewer than 200,000 clones, less than 85% seen once. The chain recombines TRBV28 with TRBJ2-5; a possible D gene is TRBD1 (5 bases). Input material: PBMCs or T cells enriched from blood (not recorded which). The clonotype was recovered from a woman aged 50 to 60 who had recovered from COVID-19. The CDR3 DNA follows: TGTGCCAGCATGAAAGGCAGGGTGGGAGAGACCCAGTACTTC. Translation gives CASMKGRVGETQYF.